The count of the clone carrying this TCR beta chain is one. No antigen is known for it. Germline V lookup: CDR1 SGDLS, CDR2 YYNGEE. V was clipped by 2 bases and J by 6 bases; unmatched bases: 11. The CDR3 is made up of 16 amino acids. Stated time point: week 35, safety follow-up. A single vaccine dose contained 300 ug of mutant IDH1 20-mer peptide, and topical imiquimod was used with it. This specimen belongs to a study of a mutant IDH1 vaccine in newly diagnosed glioma. Study information: Either 4-6 weeks after radiotherapy alone or alongside temozolomide, vaccination was begun. Before enrollment, patients got radiotherapy alone, temozolomide alone, or mostly the combination.

Here immunoSEQ multiplex PCR was the method, and the copy in TCRdb shows in-frame clones only, minus some. The sample includes some 60,000 clones, 81% seen only once; the top ten take 5.4%. The starting material was PBMCs, obtained from a glioma patient whose treatment included an IDH1 peptide vaccine. The chain is built from TRBV9 and TRBJ2-4; 7 positions agree with TRBD2. The clonotype was recovered from a man aged 40-50 years with glioma. In nucleotides, the CDR3 is TGTGCCAGCAGCGTTGGATGGGGAGGGCTACCAAACATTCAGTACTTC. It is translated as CASSVGWGGLPNIQYF.